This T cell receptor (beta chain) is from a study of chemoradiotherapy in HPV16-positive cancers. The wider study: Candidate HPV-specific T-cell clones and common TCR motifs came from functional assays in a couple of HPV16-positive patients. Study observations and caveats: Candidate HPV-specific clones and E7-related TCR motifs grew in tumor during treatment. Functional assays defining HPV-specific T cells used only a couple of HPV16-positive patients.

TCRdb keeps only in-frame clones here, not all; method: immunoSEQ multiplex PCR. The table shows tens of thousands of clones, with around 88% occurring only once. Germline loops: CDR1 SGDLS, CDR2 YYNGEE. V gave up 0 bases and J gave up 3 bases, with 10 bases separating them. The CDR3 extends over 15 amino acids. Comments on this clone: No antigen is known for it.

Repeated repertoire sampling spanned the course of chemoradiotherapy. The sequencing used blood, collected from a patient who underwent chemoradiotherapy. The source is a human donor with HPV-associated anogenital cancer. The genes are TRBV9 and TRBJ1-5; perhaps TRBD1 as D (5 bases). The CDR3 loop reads CASSVDGGNNQPQHF. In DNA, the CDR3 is TGTGCCAGCAGCGTAGACGGGGGGAACAATCAGCCCCAGCATTTT.